Listed below are T cell receptor beta chains from one sample, sequenced in a study of OX40 agonist ivuxolimab in advanced cancers. Method: immunoSEQ multiplex PCR; TCRdb's copy keeps in-frame clones and lacks some. This table holds approximately 50,000 clones, around 85% found once. The material sequenced was CD4+ or CD8+ T cells sorted from blood, taken in a trial of the OX40 agonist ivuxolimab. These receptors all stem from an adult with an advanced solid tumor such as melanoma, head and neck, liver or kidney cancer. Each CDR3 is given with its conserved first and last residue. D genes are given only for firm matches. Size is omitted from some rows. Given values are once, few, many or a class for expanded clones.

CASSVGEQGVYEQYF | TGTGCCAGCAGCGTAGGGGAACAGGGGGTCTACGAGCAGTACTTC | TRBD1 | TRBV9 | once | TRBJ2-7
CASSSEDSKTGELFF | TGTGCCAGCAGCTCCGAGGACAGCAAAACCGGGGAGCTGTTTTTT | . | TRBV2 | . | TRBJ2-2
CASRLGVAGAQIYYNEQFF | TGTGCAAGTCGCTTAGGAGTAGCGGGGGCCCAGATTTACTACAATGAGCAGTTCTTC | . | TRBV12-2 | . | TRBJ2-1
CASSGGQALITEAFF | TGTGCCAGCAGCGGTGGACAGGCCCTAATTACTGAAGCTTTCTTT | TRBD1 | TRBV9 | . | TRBJ1-1
CASSEYRQNTEAFF | TGTGCCAGCAGTGAATATCGGCAAAACACTGAAGCTTTCTTT | . | TRBV25-1 | once | TRBJ1-1
CASSLGTGYAIYF | TGTGCCAGCAGCTTAGGAACAGGGTATGCCATATATTTT | . | TRBV7-6 | . | TRBJ1-3
CASSYGGRGAEAFF | TGTGCCAGCAGTTACGGAGGGAGAGGGGCTGAAGCTTTCTTT | . | TRBV6-5 | . | TRBJ1-1
CASRGRGDQPLHF | TGCGCCAGCAGAGGCAGGGGGGACCAACCCCTCCACTTT | TRBD1 | TRBV4-1 | . | TRBJ1-6
CASSLGDRGLNYNEQFF | TGCGCCAGCAGCTTGGGGGACAGGGGGCTAAACTACAATGAGCAGTTCTTC | TRBD1 | TRBV5-1 | . | TRBJ2-1
CASSTPGGETEAFF | TGTGCCAGCAGTACCCCGGGGGGGGAGACTGAAGCTTTCTTT | . | TRBV27 | once | TRBJ1-1
CASSGSRRAGELFF | TGTGCCAGCTCCGGGTCGCGCCGGGCCGGGGAGCTGTTTTTT | . | TRBV5-8 | . | TRBJ2-2
CASSLYGSGGAPSNYEQYF | TGTGCCAGCAGCTTATATGGTAGCGGGGGGGCCCCTTCAAATTACGAGCAGTACTTC | TRBD2 | TRBV7-8 | . | TRBJ2-7
CAWSEDNNQPQHF | TGTGCCTGGAGTGAGGACAACAATCAGCCCCAGCATTTT | . | TRBV30 | few | TRBJ1-5
CSVDTGGSSYNEQFF | TGCAGCGTCGATACAGGGGGGAGCTCCTACAATGAGCAGTTCTTC | TRBD1 | TRBV29-1 | once | TRBJ2-1
CASSIGGNQPQHF | TGTGCCAGTAGTATCGGGGGCAATCAGCCCCAGCATTTT | . | TRBV19 | . | TRBJ1-5
CASSVEGTSTDTQYF | TGTGCCAGCAGCGTAGAGGGAACTAGCACAGATACGCAGTATTTT | . | TRBV9 | . | TRBJ2-3
CASSLETSYEQYF | TGCGCCAGCAGCTTGGAAACCTCCTACGAGCAGTACTTC | . | TRBV5-1 | few | TRBJ2-7
CASSVEVRSDTQYF | TGTGCCAGCAGCGTAGAGGTCCGTTCCGATACGCAGTATTTT | . | TRBV9 | . | TRBJ2-3
CASSDRGEGYEQYF | TGTGCCAGCAGCGATCGGGGCGAAGGCTACGAGCAGTACTTC | . | TRBV11-3 | once | TRBJ2-7
CASSPMDSNTEAFF | TGTGCCAGCTCACCTATGGATTCGAACACTGAAGCTTTCTTT | . | TRBV18 | once | TRBJ1-1
CASSHHSGSSYNEQFF | TGTGCCAGCAGCCATCATAGCGGGAGCTCCTACAATGAGCAGTTCTTC | TRBD2 | TRBV4-2 | many | TRBJ2-1
CASSPLGRDETQYF | TGTGCCAGCAGTCCGCTGGGACGGGATGAGACCCAGTACTTC | . | TRBV28 | . | TRBJ2-5
CASSYRGRDEQYF | TGTGCCAGCAGCTACAGGGGGAGGGACGAGCAGTACTTC | . | TRBV11-3 | . | TRBJ2-7